This T cell receptor beta chain was captured by sequencing in a study of vaccination and CD4 T cells after COVID-19. Of note for this clonotype: What it recognizes is unknown.

The Oncomine TCR Beta short-read assay sequenced DNA from cultured CD4+ T cells. Investigators obtained genomic DNA by extraction from cultured CD4+ T cells. TCRdb fed the PCR reads into MiXCR, producing one record per CDR3 protein. The sample has 15,000 or so distinct CDR3 sequences; around 47% are singletons. This CDR3 spans 15 amino acids. Germline CDR1 is SGDLS and CDR2 is YYNGEE. Trimming pared 4 bases from V and 3 bases from J, leaving 13 bases between. Treatment described: roughly 11-day PBMC culture with coronavirus spike peptide pools or control peptides (ViraFEST assay). The sequence came from a human donor who had recovered from COVID-19. The V and J genes are TRBV9 and TRBJ2-2; TRBD1 or TRBD2 may be the D gene (5 bases each). The sample comprised CD4+ T cells from blood, cultured in vitro. This CDR3 is CASSPRGRDTGELFF. Here the CDR3 DNA reads TGTGCCAGCAGCCCCCGGGGCCGAGACACCGGGGAGCTGTTTTTT. Full variable domain (outside the CDR3, taken from reference TRBV9 and TRBJ2-2): DSGVTQTPKHLITATGQRVTLRCSPRSGDLSVYWYQQSLDQGLQFLIQYYNGEERAKGNILERFSAQQFPDLHSELNLSSLELGDSALYFCASSPRGRDTGELFFGEGSRLTVL.